The T cell receptor (beta chain) under discussion was sequenced for a study of cytotoxic CD8 clonotypes in ibrutinib-treated CLL. Study-wide context: The patients comprised approximately ten relapsed/refractory and 15 treatment-naive cases, around 17 IGHV unmutated. Partial response occurred in some 25 patients and complete response in 2; at median approximately 71 months, about 14 remained remitted and some 12 progressed.

The CDR3 sequence is 15 residues long. With 3 bases removed from V and 2 bases from J, the gap between germline ends came to 14 bases. Germline V gene sequence: CDR1 SGHRS, CDR2 YFSETQ. TCRdb's table, derived via immunoSEQ multiplex PCR, lists solely in-frame clones and lacks some. Here the sample spans fewer than 400,000 clones, over 55% being singletons. The sequence was collected from a human donor with chronic lymphocytic leukemia. The sample here was PBMCs, taken after 36 months of ibrutinib treatment. This sequence joins TRBV5-1 and TRBJ1-1; a weak D match, TRBD1 (5 bases). CDR3 sequence (DNA): TGCGCCAGCAGCTCCACCCCGGGGGTAAACACTGAAGCTTTCTTT. Its translation is CASSSTPGVNTEAFF.